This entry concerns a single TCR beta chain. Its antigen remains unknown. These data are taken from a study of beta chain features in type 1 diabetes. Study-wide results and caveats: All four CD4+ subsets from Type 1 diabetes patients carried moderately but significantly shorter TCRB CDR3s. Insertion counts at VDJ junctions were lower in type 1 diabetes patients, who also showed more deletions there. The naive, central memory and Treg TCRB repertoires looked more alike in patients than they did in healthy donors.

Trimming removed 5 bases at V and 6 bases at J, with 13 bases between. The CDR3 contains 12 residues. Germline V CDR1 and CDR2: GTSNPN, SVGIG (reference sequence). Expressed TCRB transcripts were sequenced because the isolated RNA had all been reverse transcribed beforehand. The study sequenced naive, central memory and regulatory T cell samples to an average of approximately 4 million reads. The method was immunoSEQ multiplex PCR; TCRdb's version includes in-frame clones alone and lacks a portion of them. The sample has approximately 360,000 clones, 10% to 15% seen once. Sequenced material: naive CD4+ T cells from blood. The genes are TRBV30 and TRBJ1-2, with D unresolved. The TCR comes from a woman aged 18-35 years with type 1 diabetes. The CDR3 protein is CAWYLEGHGYTF. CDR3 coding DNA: TGTGCCTGGTACCTCGAGGGCCATGGCTACACCTTC.